The rows below give T cell receptor beta chains drawn from one sample of a study of blood T cell repertoires in COVID-19. The data were produced by immunoSEQ multiplex PCR, yet TCRdb's version contains in-frame clones alone and is incomplete. The data hold some 200,000 clones, with around 90% observed a single time. The sample was peripheral blood. These receptors were collected from a man between 50 and 59 years old with acute or convalescent COVID-19. The CDR3 runs from the conserved cysteine through the conserved F or W. The D gene is left open where the match is weak. Size tells how often a clone was seen (once, few, many) or the class of an expanded clone, and some rows leave it out.

CDR3 protein,CDR3 DNA,clone size,J gene,V gene,D gene
CATSDAGAGGTDTQYF,TGTGCCACCAGTGATGCAGGGGCCGGTGGGACAGATACGCAGTATTTT,once,TRBJ2-3,TRBV24-1,.
CASSLAWTGLISPLHF,TGTGCCAGCAGCTTAGCCTGGACAGGGTTAATTTCACCCCTCCACTTT,.,TRBJ1-6,TRBV7-2,TRBD1
CASSVEAGGIDGYTF,TGTGCCAGCAGCGTAGAGGCAGGGGGCATCGATGGCTACACCTTC,.,TRBJ1-2,TRBV9,TRBD1
CASSQARGEAGANVLTF,TGTGCCAGCAGCCAAGCTCGGGGAGAGGCTGGGGCCAACGTCCTGACTTTC,.,TRBJ2-6,TRBV5-5,.
CSASKGLQTDTQYF,TGCAGTGCTAGTAAAGGACTACAAACAGATACGCAGTATTTT,.,TRBJ2-3,TRBV20-1,.
CASSPMVGQPQHF,TGTGCCAGCTCACCAATGGTTGGCCAGCCCCAGCATTTT,.,TRBJ1-5,TRBV18,.
CASSTQGASRYEQYF,TGTGCCAGCAGCACGCAGGGGGCTTCGAGGTACGAGCAGTACTTC,.,TRBJ2-7,TRBV5-5,TRBD1
CASSEVGRNTGELFF,TGTGCCAGCAGTGAAGTGGGCCGAAACACCGGGGAGCTGTTTTTT,.,TRBJ2-2,TRBV6-1,.
CASSPGTGYLTEAFF,TGTGCCAGCAGTCCCGGGACAGGGTATCTTACTGAAGCTTTCTTT,.,TRBJ1-1,TRBV27,TRBD1
CASSLQPDETIINGYTF,TGCGCCAGCAGCCTCCAACCTGACGAAACTATCATTAATGGCTACACCTTC,.,TRBJ1-2,TRBV5-1,.
CASTLTRYNEQFF,TGTGCCAGCACCCTGACTAGGTACAATGAGCAGTTCTTC,.,TRBJ2-1,TRBV27,.
CASSRKTGEKLFF,TGTGCCAGCAGCCGGAAGACGGGAGAAAAACTGTTTTTT,.,TRBJ1-4,TRBV7-9,.
CASIAGGEETQYF,TGTGCCAGCATAGCGGGGGGCGAAGAGACCCAGTACTTC,.,TRBJ2-5,TRBV7-9,TRBD2
CASSSGSGQGNTEAFF,TGTGCCAGCAGCTCTGGGAGCGGACAGGGGAACACTGAAGCTTTCTTT,.,TRBJ1-1,TRBV11-1,TRBD1
CASSPSVAGAEQYF,TGTGCCAGCAGCCCCTCGGTAGCGGGAGCCGAGCAGTACTTC,.,TRBJ2-7,TRBV9,TRBD2
CASSLTSGRAYNEQFF,TGCGCCAGCAGCTTGACTAGCGGGAGGGCTTACAATGAGCAGTTCTTC,.,TRBJ2-1,TRBV5-1,TRBD2
CASRDSMNTEAFF,TGCGCCAGCCGGGACAGCATGAACACTGAAGCTTTCTTT,.,TRBJ1-1,TRBV10-2,TRBD1
CASRGRGNTGELFF,TGTGCCAGCCGCGGGAGGGGGAACACCGGGGAGCTGTTTTTT,.,TRBJ2-2,TRBV3-1/TRBV3-2,TRBD2
CASSLGTGEAYEKLFF,TGCGCCAGCAGCCTTGGGACAGGGGAAGCGTATGAAAAACTGTTTTTT,.,TRBJ1-4,TRBV5-1,TRBD1
CASSLGGGGLRNF,TGTGCCAGCAGCTTAGGAGGCGGGGGACTACGAAACTTC,.,TRBJ2-7,TRBV7-9,TRBD2
CASSVTSGSSTGGEQFF,TGTGCCAGCAGCGTTACTAGCGGGAGTTCAACGGGGGGTGAGCAGTTCTTC,.,TRBJ2-1,TRBV9,TRBD2
CASSLTTGTRKIYGYTF,TGTGCCAGCAGCTTAACGACCGGGACACGGAAGATCTATGGCTACACCTTC,.,TRBJ1-2,TRBV7-8,.
CAWNVGPEAFF,TGTGCCTGGAATGTGGGCCCTGAAGCTTTCTTT,.,TRBJ1-1,TRBV30,.
CASSLLSGTYEQYF,TGTGCCAGCAGCTTATTGAGCGGGACCTACGAGCAGTACTTC,few,TRBJ2-7,TRBV11-2,TRBD2
CASSLPGTGYEKLFF,TGTGCCAGCAGCTTGCCGGGGACAGGGTATGAAAAACTGTTTTTT,.,TRBJ1-4,TRBV7-9,TRBD1
CASSTFLANEQFF,TGTGCCAGCAGCACGTTTTTAGCCAATGAGCAGTTCTTC,.,TRBJ2-1,TRBV27,.
CASSSIVTGGLDYGYTF,TGTGCCAGCAGTTCAATCGTTACAGGGGGTTTGGACTATGGCTACACCTTC,few,TRBJ1-2,TRBV28,TRBD1
CASSPGGYGYTF,TGCGCCAGCAGCCCGGGGGGATACGGCTACACCTTC,once,TRBJ1-2,TRBV5-1,.
CASSGGQPSYNEQFF,TGTGCCAGCAGCGGGGGACAGCCCTCCTACAATGAGCAGTTCTTC,.,TRBJ2-1,TRBV11-2,TRBD1
CASSFKGADTQYF,TGTGCCAGCAGCTTTAAAGGGGCAGATACGCAGTATTTT,.,TRBJ2-3,TRBV11-2,.
CASSLGTGTLENTEAFF,TGTGCCAGCAGCTTGGGGACAGGGACTTTGGAAAACACTGAAGCTTTCTTT,.,TRBJ1-1,TRBV7-3,TRBD1
CAWSPGLENTIYF,TGTGCCTGGAGTCCCGGTCTAGAGAACACCATATATTTT,once,TRBJ1-3,TRBV30,.
CASSVVPGVTGELFF,TGTGCCAGCAGCGTAGTTCCGGGAGTTACCGGGGAGCTGTTTTTT,once,TRBJ2-2,TRBV9,.
CASSASRAGMRETQYF,TGTGCCAGCAGCGCCTCCCGAGCGGGGATGCGAGAGACCCAGTACTTC,.,TRBJ2-5,TRBV28,TRBD2
CASSLALRGHEQFF,TGTGCCAGCAGCTTAGCGTTGCGAGGCCATGAGCAGTTCTTC,.,TRBJ2-1,TRBV7-9,.
CATSRGQGTSNYGYTF,TGTGCCACCTCCCGAGGACAGGGGACATCTAACTATGGCTACACCTTC,.,TRBJ1-2,TRBV19,TRBD1
CASSPPDSRTDTQYF,TGTGCCAGCAGCCCCCCTGATAGCCGCACAGATACGCAGTATTTT,.,TRBJ2-3,TRBV7-9,.
CASSMGQGNQNIQYF,TGCGCCAGCAGTATGGGACAGGGGAATCAAAACATTCAGTACTTC,.,TRBJ2-4,TRBV5-1,TRBD1
CASSSTSGGANEQFF,TGTGCCAGCAGCTCGACTAGCGGGGGAGCGAATGAGCAGTTCTTC,.,TRBJ2-1,TRBV7-3,TRBD2
CASSYSRGNNSPLHF,TGTGCCAGCAGTTACTCGAGGGGGAACAATTCACCCCTCCACTTT,.,TRBJ1-6,TRBV6-5,.
CASSSQRRDTGELFF,TGTGCCAGCAGCTCACAGAGGAGGGACACCGGGGAGCTGTTTTTT,.,TRBJ2-2,TRBV11-2,.
CASSGGLAGTGELFF,TGTGCCAGCAGTGGAGGACTAGCGGGGACCGGGGAGCTGTTTTTT,.,TRBJ2-2,TRBV7-3,TRBD2
CASSLQGNGYTF,TGTGCCAGCAGTTTGCAGGGGAATGGCTACACCTTC,.,TRBJ1-2,TRBV28,.
CASSPQAADTQYF,TGTGCCAGCTCACCCCAGGCAGCAGATACGCAGTATTTT,.,TRBJ2-3,TRBV18,.
CASSLARTANTDTQYF,TGTGCCAGCAGCTTAGCCCGGACAGCTAACACAGATACGCAGTATTTT,.,TRBJ2-3,TRBV7-2,.
CASSRMGQGPNYGYTF,TGTGCCAGCAGCCGCATGGGACAGGGACCTAACTATGGCTACACCTTC,once,TRBJ1-2,TRBV7-2,TRBD1
CASSVSGGGSDTQYF,TGTGCCAGCAGCGTTAGCGGGGGCGGTTCAGATACGCAGTATTTT,.,TRBJ2-3,TRBV9,TRBD2
CASSTLTGLGETQYF,TGTGCCAGCAGCACCTTGACGGGGTTAGGAGAGACCCAGTACTTC,.,TRBJ2-5,TRBV5-4,.
CAWSGLAGASYEQYF,TGTGCCTGGAGCGGACTAGCGGGGGCCTCCTACGAGCAGTACTTC,few,TRBJ2-7,TRBV30,TRBD2
CASSQFREQFF,TGCGCCAGCAGCCAATTCAGGGAGCAGTTCTTC,.,TRBJ2-1,TRBV4-1,.
CASSHDTGGDYGYTF,TGTGCCAGCAGCCACGATACAGGGGGGGACTATGGCTACACCTTC,.,TRBJ1-2,TRBV3-1/TRBV3-2,TRBD1
CASSRGGLNTEAFF,TGTGCCAGTAGTAGGGGGGGACTGAACACTGAAGCTTTCTTT,few,TRBJ1-1,TRBV19,.
CASSLYAGGAYNEQFF,TGTGCCAGCAGCTTATATGCGGGGGGCGCCTACAATGAGCAGTTCTTC,.,TRBJ2-1,TRBV7-9,TRBD2
CASRLAGRGTQYF,TGTGCCAGTAGGCTAGCGGGGAGAGGGACCCAGTACTTC,.,TRBJ2-5,TRBV19,TRBD2